This T cell receptor (beta chain) was sequenced during a study of T cell changes during pregnancy in multiple sclerosis. The CDR3 totals 14 residues. Germline V gene sequence: CDR1 MNHEY, CDR2 SVGAGI. Trimming removed 2 bases at V and 2 bases at J, with 9 bases between. Profiled with immunoSEQ multiplex PCR; TCRdb holds only in-frame clones, not every one. The table lists 40,000 to 45,000 clones, roughly 92% of them singletons, with 0.4% to 0.55% in the top ten. The source was CD4+ T cells from peripheral blood mononuclear cells, collected in the third trimester of pregnancy. The sequence came from a female donor with multiple sclerosis, enrolled in a pregnancy study. The chain is built from TRBV6-5 and TRBJ1-2, with D perhaps matching TRBD1 (6 bases). CDR3: CASSYSRGNYGYTF. CDR3 nucleotide sequence: TGTGCCAGCAGTTACAGCAGGGGCAACTATGGCTACACCTTC.